Sequencing of this TCR beta chain was carried out in a study of blood T cells in healthy people across ages. Study findings and constraints: The percentage of naive T cells correlated strongly with TCR beta diversity.

For the second PCR, which ran for roughly 7 to 11 cycles, a sample-barcoded 5' primer and a J-beta primer mix were used. MiXCR, applied by TCRdb to the 5' RACE reads, yields one record per CDR3 protein. The data show 730,000 or so distinct CDR3 sequences, roughly 47% seen once. Unmatched junction bases numbered 10, after V lost 6 bases and J lost 6 bases. The length of the CDR3 is 16 residues. This clonotype was detected many times. No antigen is known for it. Sequenced: blood. The TCR comes from an older woman in good health. The chain joins TRBV12-3 or TRBV12-4 to TRBJ2-4; TRBD2 agrees at 11 bases. CDR3: CASSEIAGGPGNIQYF. The DNA for the CDR3 is TGTGCCAGCAGCGAGATAGCGGGGGGGCCGGGAAACATTCAGTACTTC.